Below are 32 T cell receptor beta chains sequenced from a single sample in a study of T cell repertoires in cytomegalovirus infection. No antigen has been identified for these receptors. A single record per CDR3 protein comes from TCRdb applying MiXCR to the reads. This table holds fewer than 1,000,000 distinct CDR3 sequences, around 29% found once. The material sequenced was cultured CD8+ T cells from PBMCs, taken from culture after CMV antigen stimulation. The receptor source for this set is a human donor in good health (CMV status not recorded). Some clones in this sample may be carry-over from other donors' samples.

This clonotype was seen a handful of times. This chain's CDR3 is CASRDRGPYEQYV. CDR3 nucleotide sequence: TGCGCCAGCCGGGACAGGGGTCCCTACGAGCAGTACGTC. The chain combines TRBV10-2 with TRBJ2-7; the match to TRBD1 covers 10 bases. Trimming took 8 bases from V and 2 from J; bases not matched to a gene: 3. The CDR3 contains 13 residues. The V gene's germline CDR1 is WSHSY and CDR2 SAAADI.

There are a few counts of this clonotype. This chain joins TRBV4-1 and TRBJ2-6; no clear D. The V and J ends lost 2 bases and 3 bases respectively, with 8 bases between them. This CDR3 has 15 amino acids. The germline V gene encodes CDR1 MGHRA and CDR2 YSYEKL. The DNA for the CDR3 is TGCGCCAGCAGCCAAAAAGGTCATGGGGCCAACGTCCTGACTTTC. Translating gives CASSQKGHGANVLTF.

This rearrangement joins TRBV5-4 to TRBJ2-3, with D perhaps given as TRBD1 or TRBD2 (5 bases each). CDR1 is SGHNT and CDR2 is YYREEE in the germline V gene (reference sequence). V lost 4 bases and J 7 bases, leaving 10 bases between the germline ends. The CDR3 extends over 12 amino acids. The CDR3 loop is CASSGGGNTQYF. CDR3 in DNA: TGTGCCAGCAGCGGGGGTGGAAATACGCAGTATTTT. The whole variable domain, filled in from reference TRBV5-4 and TRBJ2-3, reads ETGVTQSPTHLIKTRGQQVTLRCSSQSGHNTVSWYQQALGQGPQFIFQYYREEENGRGNFPPRFSGLQFPNYSSELNVNALELDDSALYLCASSGGGNTQYFGPGTRLTVL.

V and J are TRBV6-6 and TRBJ2-3; tentatively, D is TRBD1 (6 bases). The CDR3 is made up of 15 amino acids. Trimming pared 7 bases from V and 0 bases from J, leaving 14 bases between. Germline V gene sequence: CDR1 MNHNY, CDR2 SVGAGI (reference sequence). This CDR3 reads CASTTRQGSTDTQYF. CDR3 DNA: TGTGCCAGCACCACACGGCAGGGGAGCACAGATACGCAGTATTTT.

The chain is built from TRBV6-5 and TRBJ1-4; D remains ambiguous. Germline lookup yields CDR1 MNHEY and CDR2 SVGAGI. The CDR3 is made up of 17 amino acids. V lost 0 bases and J lost 0, with 11 bases in between. This chain's CDR3 is CASSYSRWPATNEKLFF. The DNA for the CDR3 is TGTGCCAGCAGTTACTCACGGTGGCCAGCAACTAATGAAAAACTGTTTTTT.

This sequence joins TRBV19 and TRBJ1-4; 7 bases match TRBD1. The V and J ends lost 5 bases and 0 bases, in that order; junction bases with no gene match: 6. Germline assignment: CDR1 LNHDA and CDR2 SQIVND (reference sequence). The CDR3 length is 16 residues. CDR3 loop: CASSWQDRSTNEKLFF. The CDR3 DNA reads TGTGCCAGTAGTTGGCAGGACAGGTCAACTAATGAAAAACTGTTTTTT.

As DNA, the CDR3 is TGTGCCAGCAGCTTATTTACCAGTCGCTCCTACAATGAGCAGTTCTTC. Protein: CASSLFTSRSYNEQFF. V gene TRBV11-2 combines with J gene TRBJ2-1, with D uncertain. The germline gives CDR1 SGHAT, CDR2 FQNNGV. The CDR3 covers 16 residues. V was trimmed by 2 bases and J by 0 bases, leaving 11 bases between them.

This clonotype has only one observation. The chain combines TRBV28 with TRBJ1-2; 9 bases are a match to TRBD1. CDR1 and CDR2 from the germline V gene are MDHEN and SYDVKM. The CDR3 has 15 amino acids. Trimming removed 5 bases from V and 4 bases from J; junction bases left unmatched: 8. As DNA, the CDR3 is TGTGCCAGCAGTAAACAGGGGGCAAGTCGCTATGGCTACACCTTC. Amino acid sequence: CASSKQGASRYGYTF.

This clonotype appeared a few times. The rearrangement joins TRBV7-9 to TRBJ2-4, with 10 bases aligning to TRBD2. Trimming at V came to 2 bases and at J to 3 bases, leaving 7 bases not matched to a gene. The CDR3 runs to 17 residues. Per germline, CDR1 SEHNR and CDR2 FQNEAQ (reference sequence). The CDR3 bases are TGTGCCAGCAGCTTAAGTAGCGGGGGGCAAGACAAAAACATTCAGTACTTC. Its protein product is CASSLSSGGQDKNIQYF.

The chain combines TRBV15 with TRBJ1-5, with a tentative D call TRBD1 (6 bases). The V end was cut by 0 bases, the J end by 6 bases, with 12 bases between. The CDR3 covers 15 residues. Germline CDR1 reads LNHNV; CDR2 reads YYDKDF (reference sequence). CDR3 amino acids: CATSRDMGGTQPQHF. In nucleotides, the CDR3 is TGTGCCACCAGCAGAGATATGGGGGGCACTCAGCCCCAGCATTTT.

This chain links TRBV2 with TRBJ1-5; D gene uncertain. CDR1 SNHLY and CDR2 FYNNEI come from the germline V gene. This CDR3 has 14 residues. V lost 8 bases, J lost 6 bases, and 17 bases lay in between. The CDR3 spells CASAFAGSGQPQHF. The CDR3 nucleotides read TGTGCCAGCGCTTTTGCGGGGAGCGGTCAGCCCCAGCATTTT.

CDR3 DNA sequence: TGCGCCAGCAGCCAAGAGTATGTGACAGGGGCGTACAATGAGCAGTTCTTC. Its protein is CASSQEYVTGAYNEQFF. The rearrangement uses TRBV4-1 and TRBJ2-1; 8 nucleotides agree with TRBD1. Trimming cost V 0 bases and J 4 bases; bases outside gene matches: 8. The V gene's germline CDR1 is MGHRA and CDR2 YSYEKL. The CDR3 runs 17 residues.

This clonotype was found many times. The rearrangement joins TRBV7-8 to TRBJ1-2; D perhaps matches TRBD1 (5 bases). Germline V gene sequence: CDR1 SGHVS, CDR2 FQNEAQ. Trimming took 1 base from V and 1 from J, leaving 13 bases between them. The CDR3 has 16 residues. The CDR3, as DNA: TGTGCCAGCAGCTTAGATTACCGGGGGTATAACTATGGCTACACCTTC. This translates into CASSLDYRGYNYGYTF.

This clonotype was recorded a few times. This chain joins TRBV4-1 and TRBJ2-3, with D possibly matching TRBD1 (6 bases). Germline CDR1 reads MGHRA; CDR2 reads YSYEKL. This CDR3 is built from 16 residues. The V end lost 6 bases, the J end lost 0 bases, and 16 bases lay between the germline ends. DNA of the CDR3: TGCGCCAGCAGTCACATCAGGGGCCCAAGCACAGATACGCAGTATTTT. Its translation is CASSHIRGPSTDTQYF.

V usage is TRBV5-3 and J usage is TRBJ2-1, with unresolved D. TRBV5-3 is an open reading frame, and its role is uncertain. V lost 8 bases to trimming and J lost 5 bases, with 20 bases between them. The CDR3 loop spans 15 amino acids. CDR3 sequence reads: CASSPNGLPNNEQFF. DNA of the CDR3: TGTGCCAGCAGCCCAAACGGGCTACCAAACAATGAGCAGTTCTTC.

V is TRBV12-5 and J is TRBJ2-3; D gene ambiguous. Germline V gene sequence: CDR1 LGHNT, CDR2 FRNRAP. The CDR3 has 15 residues. Trimming cost V 4 bases and J 0 bases, with 11 bases left between them. The CDR3 reads CASGSRTASTDTQYF. CDR3 in DNA: TGTGCTAGTGGTTCGAGGACGGCTAGCACAGATACGCAGTATTTT. The full variable domain, with the rest looked up from reference TRBV12-5 and TRBJ2-3, is DARVTQTPRHKVTEMGQEVTMRCQPILGHNTVFWYRQTMMQGLELLAYFRNRAPLDDSGMPKDRFSAEMPDATLATLKIQPSEPRDSAVYFCASGSRTASTDTQYFGPGTRLTVL.

In its sample, this clonotype was seen many times. The chain joins TRBV7-8 to TRBJ1-1, with 7 bases aligning to TRBD1. The V and J ends lost 1 base and 0 bases, in that order; junction bases with no gene match: 2. This CDR3 is built from 15 residues. Per the germline V gene, CDR1 is SGHVS and CDR2 is FQNEAQ. CDR3 coding DNA: TGTGCCAGCAGCTTAGGGGGACAGATGAACACTGAAGCTTTCTTT. Translated, it gives CASSLGGQMNTEAFF. Supplemented by reference TRBV7-8 and TRBJ1-1, the full variable domain reads GAGVSQSPRYKVAKRGQDVALRCDPISGHVSLFWYQQALGQGPEFLTYFQNEAQLDKSGLPSDRFFAERPEGSVSTLKIQRTQQEDSAVYLCASSLGGQMNTEAFFGQGTRLTVV.

Comment on this clonotype: This may be a read error: a much more frequent sequence differs by one nucleotide. The V call is TRBV7-2, the J call TRBJ1-6; a possible D gene is TRBD1 (6 bases). The CDR3 covers 15 residues. CDR1 and CDR2 (germline): SGHTA, FQGNSA. The V end was cut by 5 bases, the J end by 11 bases, with 19 bases between. The CDR3 coding sequence is TGTGCCAGCAGCCCCACCGGGGCAGGGGCTCCACCCCTCCACTTT. Amino acids: CASSPTGAGAPPLHF.

The J gene is TRBJ1-4, the V gene TRBV7-9; D might be TRBD1 (6 bases). This CDR3 region has 16 residues. Germline V CDR1 and CDR2: SEHNR, FQNEAQ (reference sequence). The V end was cut by 2 bases, the J end by 3 bases, with 13 bases between. Written as DNA, the CDR3 is TGTGCCAGCAGCTTAACCGACAGGAGTGCTAATGAAAAACTGTTTTTT. It yields the protein CASSLTDRSANEKLFF.

The rearrangement joins TRBV10-3 to TRBJ1-3; TRBD1 matches 12 bases. The germline V gene has CDR1 ENHRY and CDR2 SYGVKD. V shed 6 bases, J shed 0 bases, and the junction held 9 bases outside the gene matches. The CDR3 has 18 residues. The CDR3: CAIRLTGTGGPSGNTIYF. The CDR3 nucleotides are TGTGCCATCAGATTGACCGGGACAGGGGGCCCCTCTGGAAACACCATATATTTT.

This chain joins TRBV4-1 and TRBJ1-3; D ambiguous. Trimming cost V 5 bases and J 6 bases, with 11 bases left between them. CDR3 size: 13 residues. CDR1 is MGHRA, CDR2 YSYEKL, per germline. The CDR3 nucleotides are TGCGCCAGCAGCTACTCGAGGGAAAACACCATATATTTT. Its translation is CASSYSRENTIYF.

V gene TRBV27 combines with J gene TRBJ2-1, with D perhaps TRBD1 (5 bases). The CDR3 contains 17 residues. Trimming took off 2 bases at V and 6 bases at J, with 20 bases between the two ends. Per the germline V gene, CDR1 is MNHEY and CDR2 is SMNVEV (reference sequence). CDR3 amino acids: CASSLGRGRNPCNEQFF. CDR3 sequence (DNA): TGTGCCAGCAGTTTAGGAAGGGGCAGGAATCCCTGCAATGAGCAGTTCTTC.

CDR3 loop: CASYHPHTGELFF. The CDR3 DNA is TGTGCCAGCTACCACCCCCACACCGGGGAGCTGTTTTTT. This chain links TRBV7-9 with TRBJ2-2; D unclear. V shed 8 bases and J shed 3 bases, with 10 bases lying between them. In germline, CDR1 is SEHNR, CDR2 FQNEAQ (reference sequence). The CDR3 covers 13 residues.

The chain combines TRBV10-3 with TRBJ1-5; no definite D call. V dropped 0 bases and J dropped 7 bases, with 13 bases sitting between them. CDR1 is ENHRY, CDR2 SYGVKD, per germline. CDR3 size: 15 residues. The CDR3 here is CAISESPGLGQPQHF. CDR3 DNA: TGTGCCATCAGTGAGTCGCCCGGGCTCGGGCAGCCCCAGCATTTT.

This clonotype came up a few times. The rearrangement uses TRBV10-3 and TRBJ2-2, with 8 bases identical to TRBD1. V gave up 2 bases and J gave up 1 base; unmatched junction bases: 0. The CDR3 has 15 residues. Germline-derived CDR1 and CDR2 are ENHRY and SYGVKD. CDR3 sequence: CAISEDRGNTGELFF. Written as DNA, the CDR3 is TGTGCCATCAGTGAGGACAGGGGGAACACCGGGGAGCTGTTTTTT.

Comment on this clonotype: A much larger clone differs by one base, so this may be a read error. The J gene is TRBJ2-1, the V gene TRBV7-2, with TRBD1 matching 11 bases. Germline loops: CDR1 SGHTA, CDR2 FQGNSA. The CDR3 has 14 amino acids. DNA of the CDR3: TGTGTCAGCATGGGACAGGGGGTCTACAATGAGCAGTTCTTC. It yields the protein CVSMGQGVYNEQFF.

The gene calls are TRBV7-2 and TRBJ1-1; D gene uncertain. CDR1 and CDR2 (germline): SGHTA, FQGNSA. V gave up 2 bases and J gave up 0 bases, with 7 bases separating them. The CDR3 loop spans 14 amino acids. The CDR3 sequence is CASSLIRMNTEAFF. The CDR3 DNA reads TGTGCCAGCAGCTTAATCCGTATGAACACTGAAGCTTTCTTT. Full variable domain (remainder filled in from reference TRBV7-2 and TRBJ1-1): GAGVSQSPSNKVTEKGKDVELRCDPISGHTALYWYRQSLGQGLEFLIYFQGNSAPDKSGLPSDRFSAERTGGSVSTLTIQRTQQEDSAVYLCASSLIRMNTEAFFGQGTRLTVV.

The genes are TRBV19 and TRBJ1-5, with D possibly TRBD1 on 5 matching bases. CDR1 is LNHDA and CDR2 is SQIVND in the germline V gene (reference sequence). V gave up 3 bases and J gave up 4 bases, with 10 bases separating them. The CDR3 runs 14 residues. Here the CDR3 DNA reads TGTGCCAGTAGTATGGGGGTTCCAAATCAGCCCCAGCATTTT. The encoded protein is CASSMGVPNQPQHF. Variable domain in full (rest from reference TRBV19 and TRBJ1-5): DGGITQSPKYLFRKEGQNVTLSCEQNLNHDAMYWYRQDPGQGLRLIYYSQIVNDFQKGDIAEGYSVSREKKESFPLTVTSAQKNPTAFYLCASSMGVPNQPQHFGDGTRLSIL.

The chain has TRBV4-2 and TRBJ2-3; 9 nucleotides match TRBD2. J gave up 1 base and V 4 bases, and 15 bases lay outside the gene matches. The CDR3 spans 19 residues. Germline values: CDR1 LGHNA, CDR2 YNFKEQ. The CDR3 DNA is TGTGCCAGCAGCCCCCAGAGCGGGGGGTCCAGAACCGGCACAGATACGCAGTATTTT. Amino acids: CASSPQSGGSRTGTDTQYF.

This clonotype was picked up a small number of times. This chain uses TRBV6-4 with TRBJ2-3, with TRBD2 as a possible D gene (6 bases). V was cut by 3 bases and J by 5 bases, with 15 bases left in between. CDR3 length: 15 residues. CDR1 and CDR2 from the germline V gene are MRHNA and SNTAGT. DNA for the CDR3: TGTGCCAGCAGTGATTCAGGACTAAAAAGAGATACGCAGTATTTT. Encoded protein: CASSDSGLKRDTQYF.

The rearrangement links TRBV12-3 or TRBV12-4 to TRBJ1-2; D not certain. This CDR3 spans 13 amino acids. With 4 bases removed from V and 2 bases from J, the gap between germline ends came to 8 bases. CDR3 region: CASSYVSNYGYTF. The CDR3 coding sequence is TGTGCCAGCAGTTATGTCAGCAACTATGGCTACACCTTC.

The sample holds a few counts of this clonotype. The chain recombines TRBV6-6 with TRBJ2-5, with D tentatively TRBD2 (5 bases). V dropped 2 bases and J dropped 1 base, with 11 bases sitting between them. The CDR3 covers 15 residues. Germline V gene sequence: CDR1 MNHNY, CDR2 SVGAGI (reference sequence). The CDR3 here is CASSYPLSAQETQYF. CDR3 bases: TGTGCCAGCAGTTACCCGCTTAGCGCCCAAGAGACCCAGTACTTC.